One sample yielded the 14 T cell receptor beta chains listed below, sequenced in a study of post-analysis software for immune sequencing data. Study-wide points: When patients were compared with controls, about five TRBV segments were more frequent, TRBV5-6, TRBV5-1 and TRBV20-1 among them.

These receptors are not linked to any known antigen. Unique-molecular-identifier-tagged TCR beta cDNA libraries were used. In TCRdb, the PCR reads were re-called with MiXCR into one record per CDR3 protein. The table includes around 710,000 distinct CDR3 sequences, 46% detected once. Sequencing used blood. The source of these receptors is a girl aged 5 to 17 with multiple sclerosis.

The table lists this clonotype with a few counts. This chain uses TRBV18 with TRBJ2-7, with D possibly being TRBD1 or TRBD2 (5 bases each). The CDR3 is made up of 14 amino acids. With 4 bases removed from V and 3 bases from J, the gap between germline ends came to 13 bases. Looked up from germline, CDR1 is KGHSH and CDR2 is LQKENI. As DNA, the CDR3 is TGTGCCAGCTCACAAGATCCGGGACGCTACGAGCAGTACTTC. The encoded protein is CASSQDPGRYEQYF.

This sequence joins TRBV7-9 and TRBJ2-4; 11 bases match TRBD2. The DNA end lines up better with TRBJ2-7; the J call may be wrong. Germline values: CDR1 SEHNR, CDR2 FQNEAQ (reference sequence). This CDR3 spans 15 amino acids. For the CDR3, the DNA is TGTGCCAGCAGCGATCCCGGGACTAGCGGTTACGAGCAGTACTTC. This gives the protein CASSDPGTSGYEQYF.

This chain connects TRBV29-1 to TRBJ2-1; weak D call: TRBD1 (6 bases). The V end lost 0 bases, the J end lost 4 bases, and 16 bases lay between the germline ends. This CDR3 spans 16 amino acids. In germline, CDR1 is SQVTM, CDR2 ANQGSEA. Written as DNA, the CDR3 is TGCAGCGTTGAAGATGATGTTGCAGGGGAGTACAATGAGCAGTTCTTC. Translation: CSVEDDVAGEYNEQFF.

This chain links TRBV20-1 with TRBJ1-5; perhaps TRBD1 as D (6 bases). The germline V gene has CDR1 DFQATT and CDR2 SNEGSKA (reference sequence). V gave up 0 bases and J gave up 7 bases, with 13 bases separating them. The CDR3 contains 14 residues. The CDR3 DNA is TGCAGTGCTAGAGATGGCGCAGGGGAACAGCCCCAGCATTTT. This gives the protein CSARDGAGEQPQHF.

The J gene is TRBJ2-7, the V gene TRBV15; TRBD1 matches at 7 bases. Unmatched junction bases numbered 11, after V lost 0 bases and J lost 6 bases. The CDR3 totals 16 residues. Germline values: CDR1 LNHNV, CDR2 YYDKDF (reference sequence). CDR3 region: CATSRDLLTGAAEQYF. CDR3 nucleotides: TGTGCCACCAGCAGAGATCTATTAACAGGGGCGGCCGAGCAGTACTTC.

The chain couples TRBV7-2 to TRBJ2-3; D may be TRBD1 (7 bases). From germline, CDR1 is SGHTA and CDR2 FQGNSA. V gave up 7 bases and J gave up 8 bases, with 22 bases separating them. This CDR3 contains 15 residues. The CDR3 is CASTLMAFQGGTQYF. Written as DNA, the CDR3 is TGTGCCAGCACCCTAATGGCCTTCCAGGGGGGTACGCAGTATTTT.

V gene TRBV5-4 combines with J gene TRBJ1-6, with D hard to call. This CDR3 contains 15 residues. Trimming took off 4 bases at V and 5 bases at J, with 13 bases between the two ends. Germline values: CDR1 SGHNT, CDR2 YYREEE (reference sequence). CDR3 DNA: TGTGCCAGCAGCCCTCCCCCGGGAGATAATTCACCCCTCCACTTT. Residues: CASSPPPGDNSPLHF.

The rearrangement joins TRBV27 to TRBJ2-7, with 11 bases fitting TRBD2. The CDR3 length is 14 residues. J gave up 2 bases and V 7 bases, and 4 bases lay outside the gene matches. Germline CDR1 and CDR2: MNHEY and SMNVEV (reference sequence). CDR3 nucleotide sequence: TGTGCCAGCACCGAGACTAGCGGGGCCTACGAGCAGTACTTC. It specifies CASTETSGAYEQYF.

CDR3 residues: CASSSIDGSSYEQYF. The CDR3 region has the DNA TGCGCCAGCAGCTCAATAGACGGGAGCTCCTACGAGCAGTACTTC. The genes are TRBV5-1 and TRBJ2-7, with D perhaps matching TRBD2 (6 bases). V lost 3 bases and J lost 0, with 13 bases in between. This CDR3 spans 15 amino acids. Germline CDR1 SGHRS, CDR2 YFSETQ.

This clonotype was observed a single time. The junction departs from the called germline gene at one end, perhaps through a read error. CDR3 region: CRARGQGNEQFF. The CDR3 nucleotides are TGCAGGGCTAGAGGGCAGGGCAATGAGCAGTTCTTC. This chain uses TRBV20-1 with TRBJ2-1; D is tentatively TRBD1 or TRBD2 (5 bases each). This CDR3 is built from 12 residues. Germline V gene sequence: CDR1 DFQATT, CDR2 SNEGSKA (reference sequence).

The chain carries TRBV11-2 and TRBJ1-2; D perhaps matches TRBD1 (5 bases). The CDR3 has 15 amino acids. Trimming cost V 5 bases and J 2 bases, with 15 bases left between them. Germline lookup yields CDR1 SGHAT and CDR2 FQNNGV. The CDR3 protein is CASSPAGTANYGYTF. The CDR3 region has the DNA TGTGCCAGCAGCCCAGCAGGGACGGCAAACTATGGCTACACCTTC.

The V gene is TRBV7-9, the J gene TRBJ2-1; weak D call: TRBD2 (6 bases). The CDR3 runs 14 residues. Trimming removed 7 bases from V and 3 bases from J, with 13 bases in between. The germline V gene encodes CDR1 SEHNR and CDR2 FQNEAQ (reference sequence). CDR3 nucleotides: TGTGCCAGCACCACTAGCAGTAACTACAATGAGCAGTTCTTC. Protein: CASTTSSNYNEQFF.

The chain couples TRBV20-1 to TRBJ2-3, with TRBD2 matching 12 bases. The germline V gene encodes CDR1 DFQATT and CDR2 SNEGSKA (reference sequence). The trim removed 0 bases at V and 6 bases at J, leaving 4 bases unmatched. CDR3 length: 15 residues. The CDR3 DNA sequence: TGCAGTGCTAGAGATAGACTAGCGGGAGCCGATACGCAGTATTTT. This encodes CSARDRLAGADTQYF.

Here the CDR3 reads CASSQIGQGRSGANVLTF. The CDR3 coding sequence is TGTGCCAGCAGCCAAATTGGGCAGGGCCGGTCTGGGGCCAACGTCCTGACTTTC. The genes are TRBV3-1 and TRBJ2-6; D may be TRBD1 (5 bases). V dropped 2 bases and J dropped 1 base, with 15 bases sitting between them. The CDR3 totals 18 residues. Germline CDR1 LGHDT, CDR2 YNNKEL (reference sequence).